This T cell receptor beta chain was observed in a study of monozygotic twins with inflammatory bowel disease. Overall study findings and caveats: Whereas healthy co-twins had higher TCRbeta diversity (inverse Simpson), IBD patients had lower diversity.

The germline CDR1 and CDR2 sequences are MNHEY and SVGAGI. This CDR3 has 13 residues. With respect to this clonotype: Its antigen is undetermined.

Following a re-call of the 5' RACE reads, TCRdb has one entry per CDR3 protein and lacks DNA. The repertoire table contains approximately 150,000 distinct CDR3 sequences. Whole-blood RNA isolation (total RNA) proceeded without T cell sorting. The receptor comes from a human donor with ulcerative colitis or Crohn's disease, or a healthy co-twin of an affected twin (not recorded which). The V call is TRBV6-5, the J call TRBJ2-7; TCRdb gives TRBD2 as the D gene, but with no DNA this cannot be confirmed. Sequencing was done on a sample of blood. CDR3 loop: CASISDSTYEQYF.